This is a list of T cell receptor beta chains from one sample in a study of CXCR3-negative and CXCR3-positive naive CD8 T cells. From the 5' RACE reads, TCRdb lists one entry per CDR3 protein and no DNA. This sample's clone table lists about 56,000 distinct CDR3 sequences. The specimen sequenced was memory CD8+ T cells from blood. These receptors were collected from a human donor in good health. Some clones in this sample may be carry-over from other donors' samples. The CDR3 runs from the conserved cysteine through the conserved F or W.

>TRBJ2-3|TRBV7-2
CASSLESGGPPDTQYF
>TRBJ2-7|TRBV29-1
CSVVGSRRDEQYF
>TRBJ2-7|TRBV12-3/TRBV12-4
CASSPRDILYEQYF
>TRBJ2-2|TRBV29-1
CSVEAGNTGELFF
>TRBJ2-7|TRBV7-2
CASSSPLTSTYEQYF
>TRBJ1-1|TRBV6-5
CASRLGPSNTEAFF
>TRBJ1-4|TRBV27
CASSLSSGYNEKLFF
>TRBJ2-1|TRBV29-1
CSARGGNEQFF
>TRBJ2-7|TRBV29-1
CSVGPTDYEQYF
>TRBJ1-2|TRBV25-1
CASSDGGNGYTF
>TRBJ2-1|TRBV19
CASSILVRGADEQFF
>TRBJ2-2|TRBV19
CASLWVTGELFF
>TRBJ2-3|TRBV21-1
CASSKGRASFTDTQYF
>TRBJ2-7|TRBV20-1
CSARDDRENSYEQYF
>TRBJ1-2|TRBV6-4
CASSDSTGSYGYTF
>TRBJ2-7|TRBV7-2
CASSDSGTPSYEQYF
>TRBJ1-5|TRBV7-3
CASRFRGRPQHF
>TRBJ1-6|TRBV28
CASWDVGNNNSPLHF
>TRBJ1-6|TRBV12-5
CASGLVTGTGSSYNSPLHF
>TRBJ2-2|TRBV11-3
CASSRQGFTGELFF
>TRBJ2-7|TRBV28
CASRGLAGPEQYF
>TRBJ2-1|TRBV7-8
CASSLAPTESNEQFF
>TRBJ2-1|TRBV7-2
CASSKGTGVWNEQFF
>TRBJ2-7|TRBV20-1
CSARAPGQGYEQYF
>TRBJ2-7|TRBV19
CASSGGATGTYEQYF
>TRBJ1-6|TRBV6-2/TRBV6-3
CASSLSQMATPPLHF
>TRBJ2-1|TRBV7-6
CASSSGPGVGNEQFF
>TRBJ1-1|TRBV9
CASSVAQGEVLNTEAFF
>TRBJ2-3|TRBV7-2
CASSLPWTSDTQYF
>TRBJ2-5|TRBV6-2/TRBV6-3
CASRVQHQETQYF
>TRBJ2-1|TRBV6-5
CASSYSTSGGPTPNNEQFF
>TRBJ2-5|TRBV29-1
CSVEMWETQYF
>TRBJ2-5|TRBV29-1
CSVEDPTGKETQYF
>TRBJ2-7|TRBV14
CASSPREYGWGEQYF
>TRBJ1-2|TRBV7-9
CASDGRSGYTF
>TRBJ1-1|TRBV20-1
CSANRPNTEAFF
>TRBJ1-2|TRBV28
CASSLLPGEGMLVLGYTF
>TRBJ2-7|TRBV12-3/TRBV12-4
CASRRGPHEQYF
>TRBJ1-1|TRBV29-1
CSVETPSRGPEAFF
>TRBJ2-3|TRBV5-6
CASSFPSGETDTQYF
>TRBJ2-1|TRBV14
CASSQVGPPYNEQFF
>TRBJ1-2|TRBV29-1
CSVVGGLGGYTF
>TRBJ2-2|TRBV7-9
CASSSRTGSPGELFF
>TRBJ2-7|TRBV7-2
CASSPPGDEQYF
>TRBJ2-1|TRBV29-1
CSVESPERNSYNEQFF
>TRBJ2-1|TRBV30
CAWKAGGYNEQFF
>TRBJ2-5|TRBV18
CASSHYRDQETQYF
>TRBJ2-3|TRBV6-5
CASNGPSGGSTDTQYF
>TRBJ2-7|TRBV6-5
CASSYYRTTYEQYF
>TRBJ1-1|TRBV7-3
CASSFGTGTTEAFF
>TRBJ2-7|TRBV20-1
CSARDPGQGADYEQYF
>TRBJ2-7|TRBV5-1
CASSPGPQRTYEQYF
>TRBJ2-5|TRBV7-9
CASSFITTETQYF
>TRBJ2-5|TRBV20-1
CSATARLLAGGMQETQYF
>TRBJ1-5|TRBV7-2
CASSQYTPGQGKQPQHF
>TRBJ2-2|TRBV29-1
CSAEQGFNTGELFF
>TRBJ2-1|TRBV28
CASSLREHNEQFF
>TRBJ2-7|TRBV11-3
CASSLRGGYEQYF
>TRBJ1-5|TRBV6-5
CASSYPDRRNQPQHF